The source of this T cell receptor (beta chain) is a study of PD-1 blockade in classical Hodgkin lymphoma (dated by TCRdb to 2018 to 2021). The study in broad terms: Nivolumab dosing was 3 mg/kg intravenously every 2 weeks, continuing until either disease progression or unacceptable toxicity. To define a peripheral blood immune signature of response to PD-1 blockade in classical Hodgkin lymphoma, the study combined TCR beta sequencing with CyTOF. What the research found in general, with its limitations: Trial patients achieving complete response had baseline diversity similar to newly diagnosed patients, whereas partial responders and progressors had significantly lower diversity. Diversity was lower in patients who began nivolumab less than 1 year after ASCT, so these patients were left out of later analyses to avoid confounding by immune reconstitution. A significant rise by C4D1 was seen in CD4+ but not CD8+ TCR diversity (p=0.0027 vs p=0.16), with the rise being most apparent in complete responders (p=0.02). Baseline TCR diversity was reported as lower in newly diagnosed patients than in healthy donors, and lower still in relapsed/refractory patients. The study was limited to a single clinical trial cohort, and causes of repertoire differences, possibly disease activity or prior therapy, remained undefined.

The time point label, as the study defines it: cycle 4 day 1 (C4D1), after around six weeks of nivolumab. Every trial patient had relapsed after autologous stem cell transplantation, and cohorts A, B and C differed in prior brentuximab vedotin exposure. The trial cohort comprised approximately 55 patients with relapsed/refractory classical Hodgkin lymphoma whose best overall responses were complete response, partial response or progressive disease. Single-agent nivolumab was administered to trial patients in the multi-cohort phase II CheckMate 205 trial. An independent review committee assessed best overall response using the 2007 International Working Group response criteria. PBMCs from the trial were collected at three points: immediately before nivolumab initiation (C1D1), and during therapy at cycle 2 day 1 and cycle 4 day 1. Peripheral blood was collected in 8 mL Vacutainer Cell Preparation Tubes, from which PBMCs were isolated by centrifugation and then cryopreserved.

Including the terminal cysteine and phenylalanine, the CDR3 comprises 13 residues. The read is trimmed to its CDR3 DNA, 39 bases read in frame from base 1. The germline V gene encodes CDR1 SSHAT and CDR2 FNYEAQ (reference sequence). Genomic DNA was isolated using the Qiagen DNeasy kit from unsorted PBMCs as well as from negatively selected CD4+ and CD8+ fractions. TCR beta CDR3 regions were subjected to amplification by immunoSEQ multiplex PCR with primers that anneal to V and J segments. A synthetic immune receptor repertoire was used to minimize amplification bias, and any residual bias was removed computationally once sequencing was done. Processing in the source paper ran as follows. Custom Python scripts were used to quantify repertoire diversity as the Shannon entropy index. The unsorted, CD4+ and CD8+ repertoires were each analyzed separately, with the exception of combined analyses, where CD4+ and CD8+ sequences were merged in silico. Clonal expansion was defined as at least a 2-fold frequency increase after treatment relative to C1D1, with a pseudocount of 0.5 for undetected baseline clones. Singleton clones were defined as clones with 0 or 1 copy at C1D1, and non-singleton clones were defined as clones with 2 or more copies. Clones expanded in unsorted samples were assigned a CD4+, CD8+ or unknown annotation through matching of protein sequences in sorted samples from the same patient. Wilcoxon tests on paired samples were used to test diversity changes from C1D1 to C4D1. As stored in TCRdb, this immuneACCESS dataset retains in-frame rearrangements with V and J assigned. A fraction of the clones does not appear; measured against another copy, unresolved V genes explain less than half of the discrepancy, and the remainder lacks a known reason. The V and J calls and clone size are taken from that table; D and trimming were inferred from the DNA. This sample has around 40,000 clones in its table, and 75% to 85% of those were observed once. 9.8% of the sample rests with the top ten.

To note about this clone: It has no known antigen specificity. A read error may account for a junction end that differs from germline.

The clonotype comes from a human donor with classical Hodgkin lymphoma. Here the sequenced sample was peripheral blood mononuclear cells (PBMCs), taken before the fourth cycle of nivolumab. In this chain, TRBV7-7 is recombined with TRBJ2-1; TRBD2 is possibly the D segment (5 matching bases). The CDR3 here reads CASSLAPGNEQFF. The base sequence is TGTGCTAGCAGCTTAGCGCCTGGAAATGAGCAGTTCTTC. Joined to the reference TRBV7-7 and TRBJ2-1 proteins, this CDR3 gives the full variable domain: GAGVSQSPRYKVTKRGQDVTLRCDPISSHATLYWYQQALGQGPEFLTYFNYEAQPDKSGLPSDRFSAERPEGSISTLTIQRTEQRDSAMYRCASSLAPGNEQFFGPGTRLTVL.